Presented here are 30 T cell receptor beta chains from one specimen sequenced in a study of Graves' ophthalmopathy and Graves' hyperthyroidism. Scientists amplified the TCR beta CDR3 regions from RNA transcripts. Second-round multiplex PCR came after a first-round RT-PCR that employed HTBI primers. Each CDR3 protein gets one entry after TCRdb re-called the multiplex PCR reads with MiXCR. The sample has more than 300,000 distinct CDR3 sequences; about 16% are singletons. Material for sequencing was peripheral blood. The origin of the receptors is a woman between 18 and 30 years old with stable Graves' hyperthyroidism.

This clonotype was detected only a few times. This chain links TRBV12-3 or TRBV12-4 with TRBJ1-2; D unclear. With 1 base removed from V and 4 bases from J, the gap between germline ends came to 10 bases. The CDR3 has 14 amino acids. CDR3: CASSLGVSSYGYTF. The CDR3 nucleotides read TGTGCCAGCAGTTTAGGAGTATCAAGCTATGGCTACACCTTC.

This clonotype came up a few times. Since a much larger clone is just one base distant, this may be a read error. The CDR3 nucleotides are TGTGCCAGCAGCTCAATTAAGACAGGATCCCGCATTGAAGCTTTCTTT. It specifies CASSSIKTGSRIEAFF. The V gene is TRBV6-1, the J gene TRBJ1-1; a weak D match, TRBD1 (6 bases). Germline CDR1 is MNHNS and CDR2 is SASEGT. Trimming took off 6 bases at V and 7 bases at J, with 24 bases between the two ends. CDR3 length: 16 amino acids.

The chain links TRBV6-1 to TRBJ2-3; D could derive from TRBD1 or TRBD2 (5 bases each). The CDR3 contains 13 residues. Germline CDR1 and CDR2: MNHNS and SASEGT. Between the trimmed V and J ends, which lost 4 bases and 6 bases, there was a span of 11 bases. The CDR3 loop is CASSGEGTDTQYF. CDR3 DNA sequence: TGTGCCAGCAGTGGAGAAGGGACGGATACGCAGTATTTT.

Comment on this clonotype: This may be a read error, as it is one base from a much larger clone. The V call is TRBV5-5, the J call TRBJ1-2; the match to TRBD1 covers 8 bases. Per germline, CDR1 SGHKS and CDR2 YYEKEE (reference sequence). V gave up 3 bases and J gave up 4 bases; unmatched junction bases: 5. The CDR3 has 14 amino acids. CDR3 in amino acids: CASSWTGITYGYTF. CDR3 DNA: TGTGCCAGCAGCTGGACAGGGATAACCTATGGCTACACCTTC.

V is TRBV6-5 and J is TRBJ2-5, with a weak D call TRBD1 (6 bases). Trimming shortened V by 2 bases and J by 4 bases, and 11 bases separated the two germline ends. The CDR3 sequence is 14 residues long. The V gene's germline CDR1 is MNHEY and CDR2 SVGAGI. The CDR3 reads CASSYGIGGETQYF. CDR3 sequence (DNA): TGTGCCAGCAGTTACGGGATAGGGGGAGAGACCCAGTACTTC.

This clonotype was observed at least ten times. The CDR3 protein is CASRDRGEGNQPQHF. For the CDR3, the DNA is TGTGCCAGCAGAGACAGGGGCGAGGGCAATCAGCCCCAGCATTTT. This chain connects TRBV6-1 to TRBJ1-5, with 8 bases identical to TRBD1. Germline V gene data show CDR1 as MNHNS and CDR2 as SASEGT. V lost 6 bases and J lost 2; bases outside the gene matches: 6. The CDR3 covers 15 residues.

This clonotype was detected a few times. A clone one base away is much larger, so this may be a read error. The rearrangement joins TRBV20-1 to TRBJ2-4; possibly TRBD2 for D (5 bases). CDR1 is DFQATT and CDR2 is SNEGSKA in the germline V gene (reference sequence). This CDR3 has 14 amino acids. As DNA, the CDR3 is TGCAGTGCGCGGGTTGAGTTCTCCAAAAACATTAAGTACTTC. It encodes CSARVEFSKNIKYF.

This clonotype was seen many times. The chain employs TRBV28 and TRBJ2-4; the D is unclear. Germline CDR1 MDHEN, CDR2 SYDVKM. The V end lost 7 bases, the J end lost 3 bases, and 13 bases lay between the germline ends. The CDR3 covers 14 residues. The CDR3 sequence: CASTRPGVKNIQYF. CDR3 DNA sequence: TGTGCCAGCACCCGTCCGGGTGTCAAAAACATTCAGTACTTC.

Remarks on this clonotype: At one end the junction does not follow the germline gene, possibly because of a read error. The rearrangement joins TRBV5-1 to TRBJ1-5; D perhaps matches TRBD1 (5 bases). The germline CDR1 and CDR2 sequences are SGHRS and YFSETQ. The CDR3 contains 15 residues. CDR3 loop: CVSSLGGQGNQPQHF. The CDR3 DNA follows: TGCGTCAGCAGCTTGGGCGGTCAGGGAAATCAGCCCCAGCATTTT.

The V call is TRBV6-1, the J call TRBJ1-5; perhaps TRBD1 as D (5 bases). CDR1 and CDR2 from the germline V gene are MNHNS and SASEGT. The CDR3 contains 13 residues. Trimming removed 7 bases from V and 6 bases from J, with 13 bases in between. CDR3 DNA sequence: TGTGCCAGCACACGGGACGGCGGTCAGCCCCAGCATTTT. Translation: CASTRDGGQPQHF.

This clonotype was found many times. V and J are TRBV5-1 and TRBJ2-7; 7 bases are a match to TRBD1. CDR1 is SGHRS and CDR2 is YFSETQ in the germline V gene. The CDR3 extends over 14 amino acids. V dropped 0 bases and J dropped 3; count of bases not matched to a gene: 3. The CDR3 sequence is CASSLEGAHYEQYF. CDR3 bases: TGCGCCAGCAGCTTGGAGGGGGCCCACTACGAGCAGTACTTC.

This clonotype was counted at least ten times. The rearrangement uses TRBV2 and TRBJ1-2; 9 bases agree with TRBD1. The CDR3 length is 13 residues. Germline CDR1 SNHLY, CDR2 FYNNEI. With 1 base clipped from V and 8 bases from J, the junction kept 2 bases outside the gene matches. The CDR3 DNA reads TGTGCCAGCAGTGAAGACAGGGGGCCCGGCTACACCTTC. Its translation: CASSEDRGPGYTF.

The table lists this clonotype with a few counts. A clone one base away is much larger, so this may be a read error. The chain has TRBV2 and TRBJ1-1; 8 nucleotides line up with TRBD1. The CDR3 is 14 amino acids. Germline lookup yields CDR1 SNHLY and CDR2 FYNNEI. CDR3 residues: CASGEADRETEAFF. Written as DNA, the CDR3 is TGTGCCAGCGGTGAAGCGGACAGGGAAACTGAAGCTTTCTTT.

This clonotype showed up many times. V is TRBV7-9 and J is TRBJ1-1; no reliable D call. From germline, CDR1 is SEHNR and CDR2 FQNEAQ (reference sequence). The CDR3 has 13 residues. Trimming took 5 bases from V and 4 from J, leaving 11 bases between them. CDR3 sequence: CASSPSGGTEAFF. The CDR3 DNA follows: TGTGCCAGCAGCCCCTCGGGCGGCACTGAAGCTTTCTTT. Combining the CDR3 with reference TRBV7-9 and TRBJ1-1 gives the whole variable domain DTGVSQNPRHKITKRGQNVTFRCDPISEHNRLYWYRQTLGQGPEFLTYFQNEAQLEKSRLLSDRFSAERPKGSFSTLEIQRTEQGDSAMYLCASSPSGGTEAFFGQGTRLTVV.

This clonotype was counted many times. V gene TRBV2 combines with J gene TRBJ1-5; D remains ambiguous. The ends were cut back, 7 bases at V and 0 bases at J, with 7 bases in the middle. CDR1 and CDR2 (germline): SNHLY, FYNNEI. The CDR3 consists of 13 residues. Written as DNA, the CDR3 is TGTGCCAGCAATGTGTTTAGCAATCAGCCCCAGCATTTT. It codes for CASNVFSNQPQHF.

This clonotype was observed at least ten times. The V gene is TRBV24-1, the J gene TRBJ2-7; D is possibly TRBD2 (6 bases). This CDR3 comprises 13 residues. The germline gives CDR1 KGHDR, CDR2 SFDVKD. Trimming cost V 4 bases and J 5 bases, with 11 bases left between them. The CDR3 coding sequence is TGTGCCACCAGTGAGGCAGGGAGGCACGAGCAGTACTTC. Protein product: CATSEAGRHEQYF.

The V gene is TRBV20-1, the J gene TRBJ2-7; 7 bases fit TRBD1. Germline CDR1 reads DFQATT; CDR2 reads SNEGSKA (reference sequence). V lost 4 bases to trimming and J lost 3 bases; unmatched junction nucleotides: 3. CDR3 length: 12 amino acids. The CDR3, as DNA: TGCAGTGCTACTAGGACAGGCTACGAGCAGTACTTC. Encoded protein: CSATRTGYEQYF.

This clonotype was counted at least ten times. The CDR3 DNA reads TGTGCCAGCAGTATGACAGGGGCGCAAGAGACCCAGTACTTC. This codes for CASSMTGAQETQYF. The V and J genes are TRBV12-3 or TRBV12-4 and TRBJ2-5; 8 nucleotides agree with TRBD1. The CDR3 runs 14 residues. Trimming took 5 bases from V and 2 from J; bases not matched to a gene: 4.

This clonotype was counted ten times or more. The gene calls are TRBV10-3 and TRBJ1-1; TRBD1 agrees at 11 bases. The V and J ends lost 6 bases and 5 bases, in that order; junction bases with no gene match: 5. Germline assignment: CDR1 ENHRY and CDR2 SYGVKD. CDR3 length equals 14 residues. The CDR3 sequence: CAIRADRGRTEAFF. CDR3 coding DNA: TGTGCCATCAGGGCGGACAGGGGGCGAACTGAAGCTTTCTTT.

At least ten counts were recorded for this clonotype. This sequence joins TRBV6-5 and TRBJ1-6; 9 bases match TRBD1. V lost 1 base, J lost 7 bases, and 2 bases stayed unmatched. The CDR3 is made up of 15 amino acids. Germline V lookup: CDR1 MNHEY, CDR2 SVGAGI. In DNA form, the CDR3 reads TGTGCCAGCAGTTACTTAGGACAGGGGAATTCACCCCTCCACTTT. Protein product: CASSYLGQGNSPLHF.

This clonotype was picked up many times. This chain joins TRBV6-1 and TRBJ1-1; a possible D gene is TRBD1 (5 bases). CDR1 MNHNS and CDR2 SASEGT come from the germline V gene. Trimming took 4 bases from V and 10 from J, leaving 19 bases between them. The CDR3 spans 14 residues. CDR3 bases: TGTGCCAGCAGTGGGGCAACTAAAAGGAGGGGAGCTTTCTTT. Protein: CASSGATKRRGAFF.

This clonotype was counted at least ten times. The genes are TRBV5-1 and TRBJ2-2, with TRBD1 identical over 10 bases. The CDR3 has 16 residues. From germline, CDR1 is SGHRS and CDR2 YFSETQ. With V trimmed by 3 bases and J by 4 bases, 6 bases remained unmatched. The CDR3 reads CASSWAGTGATGELFF. CDR3 nucleotides: TGCGCCAGCAGCTGGGCCGGGACAGGGGCCACCGGGGAGCTGTTTTTT.

A note on this clonotype: A much larger clonotype is one base distant, so this may be a read error. This chain links TRBV19 with TRBJ2-7; tentatively, D is TRBD1 or TRBD2 (5 bases each). Germline CDR1 LNHDA, CDR2 SQIVND (reference sequence). The CDR3 runs to 14 residues. In nucleotides, the CDR3 is TGTGCCGGTAGTATAGATTGGGGGTCTGGGGAGCAGTACTTC. This translates into CAGSIDWGSGEQYF.

This clonotype was seen at least ten times. At one end the junction does not follow the germline gene, possibly because of a read error. The rearrangement uses TRBV20-1 and TRBJ2-7; TRBD2 is a possible D gene (5 bases). This CDR3 spans 12 amino acids. Germline V gives CDR1 DFQATT, CDR2 SNEGSKA (reference sequence). Here the CDR3 reads CSASGSVYDQYF. DNA for the CDR3: TGCAGTGCCTCGGGGTCCGTATACGATCAGTACTTC.

The sample holds many counts of this clonotype. This sequence joins TRBV12-3 or TRBV12-4 and TRBJ1-3; 7 nucleotides line up with TRBD1. V lost 8 bases, J lost 0 bases, and 13 bases stayed unmatched. CDR3 size: 17 residues. Written as DNA, the CDR3 is TGTGCCAGCCGCCAGGACAGGTTCTCCTCCTCTGGAAACACCATATATTTT. As protein: CASRQDRFSSSGNTIYF.

This clonotype has at least ten counts. This rearrangement joins TRBV28 to TRBJ1-2, with D unresolved. This CDR3 has 12 residues. Per the germline V gene, CDR1 is MDHEN and CDR2 is SYDVKM. The ends were cut back, 6 bases at V and 8 bases at J, with 13 bases in the middle. CDR3 residues: CASSLFSGGYTF. CDR3 nucleotide sequence: TGTGCCAGCAGCCTCTTCTCGGGGGGCTACACCTTC.

This clonotype was detected only a few times. V gene TRBV18 combines with J gene TRBJ1-5; D perhaps matches TRBD1 (5 bases). V lost 4 bases, J lost 5 bases, and 15 bases lay in between. CDR1 is KGHSH and CDR2 is LQKENI in the germline V gene. This CDR3 has 15 amino acids. The CDR3 DNA reads TGTGCCAGCTCACGGAAAAGGGAAGGGGATCAGCCCCAGCATTTT. Residues: CASSRKREGDQPQHF.

The chain is built from TRBV7-8 and TRBJ2-7; D gene uncertain. Trimming shortened V by 1 base and J by 2 bases, and 9 bases separated the two germline ends. This CDR3 is built from 14 residues. Germline CDR1 SGHVS, CDR2 FQNEAQ. The CDR3: CASSLVHGTYEQYF. In DNA, the CDR3 is TGTGCCAGCAGCTTAGTCCATGGGACCTACGAGCAGTACTTC.

The chain joins TRBV7-9 to TRBJ1-1, with a possible D match to TRBD1 (5 bases). Trimming pared 5 bases from V and 2 bases from J, leaving 12 bases between. CDR3 length equals 14 residues. CDR1 is SEHNR and CDR2 is FQNEAQ in the germline V gene (reference sequence). The DNA of the CDR3 is TGTGCCAGCAGCAAAGGGGAAGTCAACACTGAAGCTTTCTTT. This gives the protein CASSKGEVNTEAFF. Using reference TRBV7-9 and TRBJ1-1 for the parts outside the CDR3, the full variable domain is DTGVSQNPRHKITKRGQNVTFRCDPISEHNRLYWYRQTLGQGPEFLTYFQNEAQLEKSRLLSDRFSAERPKGSFSTLEIQRTEQGDSAMYLCASSKGEVNTEAFFGQGTRLTVV.

V gene TRBV12-3 or TRBV12-4 combines with J gene TRBJ2-7; 11 bases align to TRBD1. Trimming removed 7 bases from V and 5 bases from J; junction bases left unmatched: 7. The CDR3 sequence is 14 residues long. CDR3 residues: CASKPGQGDHEQYF. DNA for the CDR3: TGTGCCAGCAAACCGGGACAGGGGGACCACGAGCAGTACTTC.